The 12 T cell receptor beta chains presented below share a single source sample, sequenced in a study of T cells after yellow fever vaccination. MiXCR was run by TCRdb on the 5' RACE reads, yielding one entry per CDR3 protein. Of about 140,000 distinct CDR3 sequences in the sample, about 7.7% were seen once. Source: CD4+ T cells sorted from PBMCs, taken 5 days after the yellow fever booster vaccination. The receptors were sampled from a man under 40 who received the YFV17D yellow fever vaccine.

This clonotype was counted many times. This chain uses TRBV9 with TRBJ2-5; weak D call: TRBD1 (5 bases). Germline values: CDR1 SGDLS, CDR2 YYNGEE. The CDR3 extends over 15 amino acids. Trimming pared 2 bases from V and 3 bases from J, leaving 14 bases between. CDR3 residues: CASSVLSGIEETQYF. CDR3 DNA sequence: TGTGCCAGCAGCGTTCTATCAGGGATTGAAGAGACCCAGTACTTC.

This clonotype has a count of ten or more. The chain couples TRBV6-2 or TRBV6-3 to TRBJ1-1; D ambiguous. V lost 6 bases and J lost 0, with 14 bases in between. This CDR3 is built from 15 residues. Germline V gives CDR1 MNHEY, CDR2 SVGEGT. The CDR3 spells CASRGTAWMNTEAFF. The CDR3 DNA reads TGTGCCAGCAGAGGTACCGCATGGATGAACACTGAAGCTTTCTTT.

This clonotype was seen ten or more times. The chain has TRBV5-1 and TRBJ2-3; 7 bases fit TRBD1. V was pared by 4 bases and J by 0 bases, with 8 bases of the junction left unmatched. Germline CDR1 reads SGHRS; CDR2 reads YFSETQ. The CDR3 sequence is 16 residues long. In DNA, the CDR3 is TGCGCCAGCAGCCTACAGGGGAGAGGGAGCACAGATACGCAGTATTTT. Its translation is CASSLQGRGSTDTQYF.

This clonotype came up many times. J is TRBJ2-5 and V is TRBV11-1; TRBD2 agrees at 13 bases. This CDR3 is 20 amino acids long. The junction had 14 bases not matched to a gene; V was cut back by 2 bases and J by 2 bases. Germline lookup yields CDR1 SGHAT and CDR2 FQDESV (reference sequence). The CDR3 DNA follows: TGTGCCAGCAGCTTAAGCCGTGGACTAGCGGGAGTGAGAGGGCAAGAGACCCAGTACTTC. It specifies CASSLSRGLAGVRGQETQYF.

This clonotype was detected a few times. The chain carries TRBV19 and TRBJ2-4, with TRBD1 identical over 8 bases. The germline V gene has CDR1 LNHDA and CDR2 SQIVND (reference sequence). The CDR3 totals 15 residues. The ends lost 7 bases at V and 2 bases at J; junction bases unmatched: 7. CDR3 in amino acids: CASTGQGLPKNIQYF. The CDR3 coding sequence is TGTGCCAGTACTGGACAGGGCCTACCCAAAAACATTCAGTACTTC.

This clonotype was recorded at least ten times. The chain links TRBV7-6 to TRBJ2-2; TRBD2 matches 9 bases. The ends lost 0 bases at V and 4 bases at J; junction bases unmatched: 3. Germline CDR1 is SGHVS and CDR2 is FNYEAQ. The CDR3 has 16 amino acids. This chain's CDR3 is CASSLATSGTTGELFF. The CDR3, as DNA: TGTGCCAGCAGCTTAGCGACTAGCGGCACCACCGGGGAGCTGTTTTTT.

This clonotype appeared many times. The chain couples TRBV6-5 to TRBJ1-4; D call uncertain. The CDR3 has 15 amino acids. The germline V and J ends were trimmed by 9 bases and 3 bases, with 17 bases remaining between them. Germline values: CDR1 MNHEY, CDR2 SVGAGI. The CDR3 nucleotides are TGTGCCAGTAGCGTTGATCGGAGGGCTAATGAAAAACTGTTTTTT. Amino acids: CASSVDRRANEKLFF.

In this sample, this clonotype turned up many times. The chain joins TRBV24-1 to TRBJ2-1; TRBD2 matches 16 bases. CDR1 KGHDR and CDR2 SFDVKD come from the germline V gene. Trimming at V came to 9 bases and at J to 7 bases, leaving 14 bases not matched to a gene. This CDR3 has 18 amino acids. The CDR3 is CATPSVGLAGGPDNEQFF. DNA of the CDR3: TGTGCCACCCCCTCTGTGGGACTAGCGGGAGGGCCCGATAATGAGCAGTTCTTC.

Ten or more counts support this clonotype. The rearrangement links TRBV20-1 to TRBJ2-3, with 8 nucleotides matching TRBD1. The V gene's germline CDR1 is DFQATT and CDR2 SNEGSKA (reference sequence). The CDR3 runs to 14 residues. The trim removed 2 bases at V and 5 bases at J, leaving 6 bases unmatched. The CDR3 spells CSARRQGAIDTQYF. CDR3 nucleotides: TGCAGTGCTAGAAGGCAGGGGGCAATAGATACGCAGTATTTT.

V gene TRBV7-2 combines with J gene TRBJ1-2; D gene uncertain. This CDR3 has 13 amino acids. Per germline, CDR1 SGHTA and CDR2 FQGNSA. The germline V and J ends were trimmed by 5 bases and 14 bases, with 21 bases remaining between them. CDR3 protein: CASSVQTREARTF. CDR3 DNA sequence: TGTGCCAGCAGCGTACAGACGAGGGAAGCAAGAACCTTC.

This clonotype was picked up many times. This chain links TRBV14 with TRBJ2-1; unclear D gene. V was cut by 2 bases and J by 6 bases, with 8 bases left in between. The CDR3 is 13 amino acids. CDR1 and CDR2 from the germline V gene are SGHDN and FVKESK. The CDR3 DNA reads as TGTGCCAGCAGCCAACTAGGCGGCAATGAGCAGTTCTTC. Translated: CASSQLGGNEQFF.

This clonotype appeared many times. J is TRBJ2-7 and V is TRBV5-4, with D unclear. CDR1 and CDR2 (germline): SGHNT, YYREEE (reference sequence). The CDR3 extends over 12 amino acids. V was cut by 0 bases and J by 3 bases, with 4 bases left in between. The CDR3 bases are TGTGCCAGCAGCTTGGAGAGCTACGAGCAGTACTTC. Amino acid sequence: CASSLESYEQYF.